These 28 T cell receptor beta chains were sequenced from one sample in a study of T cell clonality in common variable immunodeficiency. The data were produced by immunoSEQ multiplex PCR, yet TCRdb's version contains in-frame clones alone and is incomplete. Singletons are absent from the sample, which has tens of thousands of clones. The sequenced material came from peripheral blood mononuclear cells. Every receptor here comes from a person between 18 and 75 years old in good health.

This clone came up many times. The read terminates 3 residues before the CDR3 end, so the remaining end is supplied by the germline J gene. The chain combines TRBV19 with TRBJ2-1; 7 bases match TRBD2. The V gene's germline CDR1 is LNHDA and CDR2 SQIVND (reference sequence). CDR3 size: 14 residues. V was clipped by 10 bases and J by 0 bases; unmatched bases: 6. CDR3 sequence: CATLAGDSYNEQFF. CDR3 DNA (partial): TGTGCCACGTTAGCGGGTGACTCCTACAATGAG.

In its sample, this clone was seen many times. The read ends 3 residues shy of where the CDR3 ends; the end is completed using the germline J gene. The J gene is TRBJ1-1, the V gene TRBV23-1; D possibly corresponds to TRBD1 (5 bases). TRBV23-1 has ORF status, its function being uncertain. V was clipped by 0 bases and J by 5 bases, with 10 bases between them. CDR3 length: 14 amino acids. The sequenced CDR3 bases are TGCGCCAGCAGTCAATCAGGAGGGGAAACTGAA. It codes for CASSQSGGETE. The whole CDR3 reads CASSQSGGETEAFF.

There are many counts of this clone. The read terminates 3 residues ahead of where the CDR3 ends, so the germline J gene completes it. This sequence joins TRBV2 and TRBJ2-5, with D possibly TRBD2 on 6 matching bases. Germline V gene data show CDR1 as SNHLY and CDR2 as FYNNEI. Deletions cut 3 bases from V and 1 base from J, with 15 bases between. The CDR3 runs to 16 residues. CDR3 bases read: TGTGCCAGCAGTGAGGGGACTGGGGTTGGCCAAGAGACC. Translation gives CASSEGTGVGQET. The full CDR3 reads CASSEGTGVGQETQYF.

This clone was picked up many times. The CDR3 DNA, read in part, is TGCAGCGTTGAAGGCTTAGCGGGGGGGAGGGAAGAGACG. Its translation: CSVEGLAGGREET. The entire CDR3 is CSVEGLAGGREETQYF. The chain uses TRBV29-1 and TRBJ2-3; 11 positions match TRBD2. The CDR3 end lies 3 residues beyond the end of the read and is filled in from the germline J gene. The CDR3 is 16 amino acids. From germline, CDR1 is SQVTM and CDR2 ANQGSEA.

The sample holds many counts of this clone. The CDR3 DNA, read in part, is TGTGCCTGGAGTGGAGGGCCCGGGGTGGATGAG. Translating gives CAWSGGPGVDE. The entire CDR3 sequence reads CAWSGGPGVDEQFF. The chain recombines TRBV30 with TRBJ2-1; D might be TRBD2 (5 bases). Read coverage stops 3 residues before the CDR3 terminus; the germline J gene supplies the remainder. The CDR3 loop spans 14 amino acids. CDR1 is GTSNPN and CDR2 is SVGIG in the germline V gene (reference sequence). The germline V and J ends were trimmed by 1 base and 8 bases, with 15 bases remaining between them.

A note on this clone: The junction departs from germline at one end; a sequencing error may be responsible. The CDR3 extends 3 residues past the end of the read, so its final part is completed from the germline J gene. This chain joins TRBV7-2 and TRBJ1-2; no firm D call. This CDR3 contains 15 residues. CDR1 and CDR2 from the germline V gene are SGHTA and FQGNSA. CDR3 in amino acids: CASRLSWSDNYGYTF. The CDR3 DNA, read in part, is TGTGCCAGCCGCTTATCCTGGAGCGATAACTATGGT.

In regard to this clone: The DNA ends 3 residues before the CDR3 does, and the rest of the CDR3 is filled in from the germline J gene. The rearrangement uses TRBV30 and TRBJ1-2, with D possibly being TRBD1 (6 bases). CDR1 and CDR2 from the germline V gene are GTSNPN and SVGIG (reference sequence). This CDR3 has 14 residues. The covered CDR3 bases are TGTGCCTGGGTGGACAGTCGCTCCTACAATGAC. This translates into CAWVDSRSYND. In full, the CDR3 is CAWVDSRSYNDYTF.

Ten or more counts support this clone. The read ends 3 residues before the CDR3 terminus; that terminus is restored from the germline J gene. The chain uses TRBV6-1 and TRBJ2-7, with D hard to call. This CDR3 spans 12 amino acids. Trimming took 2 bases from V and 5 from J, leaving 7 bases between them. Germline CDR1 MNHNS, CDR2 SASEGT. Partial CDR3 DNA: TGTGCCAGCAGTGAAAGACTGGACGAG. It translates to CASSERLDE. The entire CDR3 sequence reads CASSERLDEQYF.

This clone was counted ten times or more. The read is 3 residues too short to cover the CDR3 end, so that end is filled in from the germline J gene. The chain joins TRBV10-3 to TRBJ2-1, with 9 positions matching TRBD2. The CDR3 consists of 17 residues. Germline V gives CDR1 ENHRY, CDR2 SYGVKD. V shed 0 bases, J shed 5 bases, and the junction held 8 bases outside the gene matches. CDR3 amino acids: CAISESTPGLANNEQFF. The part of the CDR3 DNA that was read is TGTGCCATCAGTGAGTCGACACCGGGACTAGCTAACAATGAG.

This clone was recorded at least ten times. The CDR3 end falls 3 residues outside the read, so it is completed with the germline J gene. The chain employs TRBV5-6 and TRBJ1-1; D is ambiguous. The V and J ends lost 5 bases and 4 bases respectively, with 9 bases between them. Germline V gives CDR1 SGHDT, CDR2 YYEEEE. The CDR3 is made up of 12 amino acids. CDR3 region: CASSFSGTEAFF. The sequenced part of the CDR3 DNA is TGTGCCAGCAGTTTTAGTGGCACTGAA.

About this clone: The read gets to within 3 residues of the CDR3 end, and the germline J gene fills in the rest. The rearrangement joins TRBV7-6 to TRBJ2-2; 8 bases are a match to TRBD1. The CDR3 spans 15 residues. The V gene's germline CDR1 is SGHVS and CDR2 FNYEAQ. CDR3 loop: CASSLETGGDEKLFF. The DNA read from the CDR3 is TGTGCCAGCAGCTTAGAAACAGGGGGTGATGAAAAG.

This clone was detected ten times or more. The DNA ends 3 residues before the CDR3 does, and the rest of the CDR3 is filled in from the germline J gene. The gene calls are TRBV30 and TRBJ1-6; 10 positions agree with TRBD1. The CDR3 has 15 residues. J lost 8 bases, V lost 3 bases, and 7 bases had no gene match. Germline V gene lookup returns CDR1 GTSNPN and CDR2 SVGIG (reference sequence). The CDR3 protein is CAWRRDRGNHSPLHF. The CDR3 DNA, read in part, is TGTGCCTGGAGGAGGGACAGGGGCAACCATTCACCC.

This clone appeared many times. The read falls 3 residues short of the CDR3 end, and the missing part is taken from the germline J gene. The chain couples TRBV4-2 to TRBJ2-2, with TRBD2 as a possible D gene (5 bases). Trimming removed 0 bases from V and 5 bases from J, with 7 bases in between. The germline V gene has CDR1 LGHNA and CDR2 YNFKEQ. The CDR3 is made up of 14 amino acids. The part of the CDR3 DNA that was read is TGTGCCAGCAGCCAAGATCCGGGGACCGGGGAG. Its translation is CASSQDPGTGE. The complete CDR3 reads CASSQDPGTGELFF.

This clone has at least ten counts. The observed sequence ends 3 residues before the CDR3 terminus, with the missing tail filled in from the germline J gene. The J gene is TRBJ2-7, the V gene TRBV29-1, with TRBD1 matching over 9 bases. Germline V gives CDR1 SQVTM, CDR2 ANQGSEA. The V segment lost 6 bases and the J segment 3 bases; nucleotides outside the gene matches: 6. The CDR3 totals 13 residues. This CDR3 is CSVGWGQGYEQYF. CDR3 bases read: TGCAGCGTGGGTTGGGGACAGGGCTACGAG.

This clone was observed many times. Read coverage stops 3 residues before the CDR3 terminus; the germline J gene supplies the remainder. This chain connects TRBV19 to TRBJ1-1; perhaps TRBD1 as D (5 bases). The CDR3 covers 14 residues. CDR1 and CDR2 from the germline V gene are LNHDA and SQIVND (reference sequence). V lost 7 bases, J lost 1 base, and 13 bases lay in between. CDR3 DNA, as far as it was read: TGTGCCAGTAACCCAGGGCAGGGGAACACTGAA. Its translation is CASNPGQGNTE. The entire CDR3 is CASNPGQGNTEAFF.

This clone was seen many times. The read terminates 3 residues ahead of where the CDR3 ends, so the germline J gene completes it. The chain joins TRBV20-1 to TRBJ2-7; no firm D call. Trimming took off 6 bases at V and 0 bases at J, with 15 bases between the two ends. The CDR3 length is 14 residues. Germline V gives CDR1 DFQATT, CDR2 SNEGSKA (reference sequence). CDR3 residues: CSAPMAKNSYEQYF. CDR3 bases read: TGCAGTGCCCCGATGGCCAAAAACTCCTACGAG.

This clone has just a few counts. The read terminates 3 residues ahead of where the CDR3 ends, so the germline J gene completes it. J is TRBJ2-3 and V is TRBV11-3, with unresolved D. The CDR3 is made up of 13 amino acids. Germline V gene data show CDR1 as SGHNT and CDR2 as YENEEA. CDR3 bases read: TGTGCCAGCGGCCGTGAGGCACAAGAGACG. It encodes CASGREAQET. The CDR3, in full, reads CASGREAQETQYF. The entire variable domain, with the rest obtained from reference TRBV11-3 and TRBJ2-3, is as follows: EAGVVQSPRYKIIEKKQPVAFWCNPISGHNTLYWYLQNLGQGPELLIRYENEEAVDDSQLPKDRFSAERLKGVDSTLKIQPAELGDSAVYLCASGREAQETQYFGPGTRLTVL.

Many counts were recorded for this clone. The CDR3 end is not reached by the read, which stops 3 residues before it; the germline J gene fills it in. V gene TRBV5-1 combines with J gene TRBJ2-1; 9 positions agree with TRBD2. The V and J ends lost 4 bases and 6 bases, in that order; junction bases with no gene match: 5. The CDR3 runs 14 residues. From germline, CDR1 is SGHRS and CDR2 YFSETQ. CDR3 loop: CASSLLAGTNEQFF. CDR3 DNA, as far as it was read: TGCGCCAGCAGCCTTCTAGCGGGGACCAATGAG.

Relative to its sample, this clone is medium-sized (0.01 to 0.1%). Incomplete CDR3 DNA: TGTGCCTGGGGTCCGGGACTAGCGGGAGAAGAGACC. Protein: CAWGPGLAGEET. The entire CDR3 protein reads CAWGPGLAGEETQYF. The chain uses TRBV30 and TRBJ2-5; 14 bases align to TRBD2. The read comes to an end 3 residues before the CDR3 does, leaving the germline J gene to fill in the end. Losses at the gene ends were 5 bases for V and 3 bases for J; bases not matched to a gene: 5. Germline CDR1 GTSNPN, CDR2 SVGIG (reference sequence). The CDR3 covers 15 residues.

In its sample, this clone was seen many times. The read falls 3 residues short of the CDR3 end, and the missing part is taken from the germline J gene. The chain employs TRBV29-1 and TRBJ2-3, with no clear D. The V end lost 4 bases, the J end lost 0 bases, and 11 bases lay between the germline ends. Germline loops: CDR1 SQVTM, CDR2 ANQGSEA. The CDR3 loop spans 14 amino acids. The CDR3 DNA, read in part, is TGCAGCGTTGTCCCCGGTCCTAGCACAGATACG. Its protein product is CSVVPGPSTDT. The CDR3 reads in full as CSVVPGPSTDTQYF.

This clone was detected ten times or more. The read is 3 residues too short to cover the CDR3 end, so that end is filled in from the germline J gene. This chain connects TRBV6-1 to TRBJ2-5; D is perhaps TRBD1 (6 bases). Germline CDR1 MNHNS, CDR2 SASEGT. Trimming cost V 4 bases and J 5 bases, with 14 bases left between them. The CDR3 spans 14 residues. The CDR3 region is CASSGGWGRETQYF. The sequenced part of the CDR3 DNA is TGTGCCAGCAGTGGAGGGTGGGGGCGGGAGACC.

This clone was observed at least ten times. The read halts 3 residues ahead of the CDR3 end, with the missing end drawn from the germline J gene. This chain connects TRBV6-2 or TRBV6-3 to TRBJ2-2; D unclear. Per the germline V gene, CDR1 is MNHEY and CDR2 is SVGEGT. The length of the CDR3 is 13 residues. Trimming stripped 2 bases from V and 3 bases from J, with 4 bases between. The sequenced part of the CDR3 DNA is TGTGCCAGCAGTTACAGGGACACCGGGGAG. This translates into CASSYRDTGE. The whole CDR3 protein reads CASSYRDTGELFF.

Ten or more counts support this clone. The CDR3 goes on 3 residues after the read ends, and that part is filled in from the germline J gene. The chain links TRBV2 to TRBJ2-3; 13 bases map to TRBD2. Per germline, CDR1 SNHLY and CDR2 FYNNEI. V lost 7 bases, J lost 2 bases, and 9 bases stayed unmatched. The CDR3 runs 17 residues. Partial CDR3 DNA: TGTGCCAGCATCGATGGGACTAGCGGGGCCCCCACAGATACG. This translates into CASIDGTSGAPTDT. The entire CDR3 protein is CASIDGTSGAPTDTQYF. Looking up the rest from reference TRBV2 and TRBJ2-3 gives the full variable domain: EPEVTQTPSHQVTQMGQEVILRCVPISNHLYFYWYRQILGQKVEFLVSFYNNEISEKSEIFDDQFSVERPDGSNFTLKIRSTKLEDSAMYFCASIDGTSGAPTDTQYFGPGTRLTVL.

This clone was recorded many times. The sequence runs out 3 residues before the end of the CDR3; the remainder is reconstructed from the germline J gene. The gene calls are TRBV6-1 and TRBJ1-5, with D unclear. Germline V gives CDR1 MNHNS, CDR2 SASEGT. This CDR3 has 16 amino acids. The V gene lost 3 bases and the J gene lost 6 bases, with 18 bases spanning the gap. The covered CDR3 bases are TGTGCCAGCAGTGAGTTCCGGGGTCTAGCGGGTCAGCCC. Translating gives CASSEFRGLAGQP. The full CDR3 is CASSEFRGLAGQPQHF.

This clone was recorded many times. With the read ending 3 residues before the CDR3 end, the germline J gene is used to fill in that end. This chain joins TRBV19 and TRBJ1-1, with D possibly matching TRBD1 (5 bases). The CDR3 consists of 13 residues. V was clipped by 4 bases and J by 0 bases, with 6 bases between them. Germline V CDR1 and CDR2: LNHDA, SQIVND (reference sequence). The sequenced part of the CDR3 DNA is TGTGCCAGTAGTAAGACAGTGAACACTGAA. Amino acids: CASSKTVNTE. The full-length CDR3 reads as CASSKTVNTEAFF.

This clone has a count of ten or more. Sequencing ends 3 residues short of the CDR3 end; the germline J gene provides the rest. The V gene is TRBV20-1, the J gene TRBJ2-6; D gene ambiguous. The V and J ends lost 0 bases and 1 base respectively, with 7 bases between them. The CDR3 loop spans 15 amino acids. CDR1 is DFQATT and CDR2 is SNEGSKA in the germline V gene (reference sequence). The CDR3 protein is CSARDQASGANVLTF. The CDR3 bases that were read are TGCAGTGCTAGAGACCAGGCTTCTGGGGCCAACGTC.

This clone has a count of ten or more. The read halts 3 residues ahead of the CDR3 end, with the missing end drawn from the germline J gene. This chain connects TRBV19 to TRBJ2-2, with 8 bases fitting TRBD2. Germline V gives CDR1 LNHDA, CDR2 SQIVND (reference sequence). Unmatched junction bases numbered 11, after V lost 8 bases and J lost 6 bases. This CDR3 has 15 residues. The DNA read from the CDR3 is TGTGCCAGTGGACCGCGGGGGGCGGTAGCCGGGGAG. It yields the protein CASGPRGAVAGE. The full CDR3 protein is CASGPRGAVAGELFF.

In its sample, this clone was seen many times. Read data end 3 residues before the CDR3 end; the end is taken from the germline J gene. The J gene is TRBJ2-1, the V gene TRBV2; 10 bases match TRBD2. The trim removed 5 bases at V and 6 bases at J, leaving 10 bases unmatched. CDR3 size: 16 residues. Germline V gene data show CDR1 as SNHLY and CDR2 as FYNNEI. The sequenced CDR3 bases are TGTGCCAGCAGTATACAAGCGGGAGGGACGGGCAATGAG. This gives the protein CASSIQAGGTGNE. The complete CDR3 reads CASSIQAGGTGNEQFF.